The source of this T cell receptor beta chain is a study of response to subunit inactivated influenza vaccine. General study points: Authors proposed each seasonal influenza vaccination draws in few new T cells.

Germline-derived CDR1 and CDR2 are DFQATT and SNEGSKA (reference sequence). The V and J ends lost 4 bases and 4 bases respectively, with 26 bases between them. CDR3 size: 17 residues. This clonotype was counted ten times or more. The target antigen is unknown. TCRdb reprocessed the RT-PCR reads via MiXCR and lists one record per CDR3 protein. Of approximately 170,000 distinct CDR3 sequences in the sample, 13% to 15% were seen once. The clonotype was recovered from a man aged 45 to 65 who received an inactivated influenza vaccine. This chain connects TRBV20-1 to TRBJ2-7; D possibly corresponds to TRBD2 (7 bases). This specimen was CD8+ T cells sorted from PBMCs, taken around 5 days after vaccination. CDR3 residues: CSAKSLSGGRVGYEQYF. The CDR3 DNA sequence: TGCAGTGCTAAGAGTTTGTCCGGGGGGCGCGTGGGTTACGAGCAGTACTTC.